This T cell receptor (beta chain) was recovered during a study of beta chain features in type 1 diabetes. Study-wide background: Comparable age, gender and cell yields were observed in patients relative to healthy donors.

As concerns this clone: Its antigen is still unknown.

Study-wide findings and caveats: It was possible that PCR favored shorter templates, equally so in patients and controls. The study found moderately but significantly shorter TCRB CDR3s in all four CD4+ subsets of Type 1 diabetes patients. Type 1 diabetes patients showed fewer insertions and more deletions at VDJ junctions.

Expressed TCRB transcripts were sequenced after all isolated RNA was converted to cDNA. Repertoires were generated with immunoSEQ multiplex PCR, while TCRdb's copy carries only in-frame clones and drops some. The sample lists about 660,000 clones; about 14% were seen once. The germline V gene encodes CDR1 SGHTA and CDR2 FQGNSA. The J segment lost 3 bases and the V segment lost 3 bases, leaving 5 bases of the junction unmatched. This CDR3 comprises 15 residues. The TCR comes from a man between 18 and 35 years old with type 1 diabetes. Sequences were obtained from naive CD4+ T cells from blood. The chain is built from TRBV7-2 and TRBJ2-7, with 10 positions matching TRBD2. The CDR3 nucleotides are TGTGCCAGCAGCTTCGGCCTAGCGGGAGACTACGAGCAGTACTTC. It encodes CASSFGLAGDYEQYF.